This T cell receptor (beta chain) was recovered during a study of memory CD4+ T cells and cytomegalovirus serostatus. The sort gate was single viable CD3+CD4+CD8-CD45RO+ cells for memory CD4+ T cells. Donors' CMV status reflects serum IgG against pp150, pp28, p38, p52. Germline V CDR1 and CDR2: SEHNR, FQNEAQ (reference sequence). The CDR3 has 14 amino acids. In the case of this clone: Compared with germline, one end of the junction differs, possibly owing to a read error.

This table comes from immunoSEQ multiplex PCR, and its TCRdb copy is limited to in-frame clones, with some not included. The table records about 59,000 clones, approximately 78% of them present only once. The TCR sequence derives from an adult in good health and CMV-seronegative. Sequenced sample: memory CD4+ T cells from blood. The rearrangement links TRBV7-9 to TRBJ1-2, with D uncertain. CDR3 loop: CASTLLQRNYGYTF. For the CDR3, the DNA is TGTGCCAGCACCTTACTTCAGCGTAACTATGGCTACACCTTC.